Included here is one TCR beta chain sequence, with context. Antigen unknown. Recent acute infections and vaccinations were absent in the healthy HIV-negative adult donors. Repertoires were generated with immunoSEQ multiplex PCR, while TCRdb's copy carries only in-frame clones and drops some. The data hold about 680,000 clones, with roughly 73% observed a single time. The entry originates in a study of shared clonotypes between healthy human individuals. Overall study context: The study enrolled a couple of women and three men aged 18 to 49.

The CDR3 is 14 residues long. In germline, CDR1 is SNHLY, CDR2 FYNNEI. V shed 4 bases and J shed 5 bases, with 12 bases lying between them. Overall study findings and caveats: Only a few donors were included, so the genetic and exposure-history diversity represented was limited. Shared across a few donors were roughly 4.8% of the naive CD4 clonotypes.

The sequence was collected from a woman between 25 and 40 years old in good health. Material for sequencing was memory CD4+ T cells sorted from blood. Subset described: CD45RA-negative fraction. This sequence joins TRBV2 and TRBJ1-3, with a tentative D call TRBD1 (5 bases). CDR3 sequence: CASSGGTGRNTIYF. Here the CDR3 DNA reads TGTGCCAGCAGTGGAGGGACGGGGAGAAACACCATATATTTT.